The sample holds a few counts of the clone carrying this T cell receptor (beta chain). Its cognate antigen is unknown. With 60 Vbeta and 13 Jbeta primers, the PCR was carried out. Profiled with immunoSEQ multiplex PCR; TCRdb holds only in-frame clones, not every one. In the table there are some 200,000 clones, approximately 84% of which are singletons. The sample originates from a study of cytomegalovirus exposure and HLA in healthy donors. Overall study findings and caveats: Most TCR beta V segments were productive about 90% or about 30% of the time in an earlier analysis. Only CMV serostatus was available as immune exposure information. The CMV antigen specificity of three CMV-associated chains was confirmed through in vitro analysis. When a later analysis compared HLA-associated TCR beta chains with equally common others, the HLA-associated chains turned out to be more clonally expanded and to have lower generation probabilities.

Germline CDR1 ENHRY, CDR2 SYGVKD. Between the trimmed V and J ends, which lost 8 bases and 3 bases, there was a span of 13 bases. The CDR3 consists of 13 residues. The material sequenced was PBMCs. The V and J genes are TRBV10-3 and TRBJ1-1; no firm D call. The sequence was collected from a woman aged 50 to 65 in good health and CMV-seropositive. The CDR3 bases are TGTGCCATCCAGGCCGCTTGGGACACTGAAGCTTTCTTT. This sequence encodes CAIQAAWDTEAFF.